This entry features one T cell receptor (beta chain) sequence. Its antigen specificity is not known. Per-base quality was not reported, and no clone a single base away is much larger than it. The sample originates from a study of CD8 T cells in Susac syndrome (dated by TCRdb to the late 2010s). Concerning the study at large: Of the Susac syndrome patients who were sequenced, under ten were in clinical remission while six had clinically active disease. Susac syndrome patients were therapy-naive, on corticosteroids (some also receiving IVIg), or on IVIg alone at blood withdrawal. The study used repertoire sequencing to test whether antigen drove CD8+ T cell activation and differentiation in Susac syndrome.

General findings and caveats noted by the study authors: The number of individuals in the TCR sequencing and HLA analysis was acknowledged as relatively small. No clonal expansion was detected in the CD4+ T cell repertoire of Susac syndrome patients.

RNA was extracted using the RNeasy kit, and roughly 0.45 to 1 microgram was reverse transcribed with random hexamers. The immunoSEQ multiplex PCR assay, which covers 54 Vbeta and 13 Jbeta segments, was used to amplify TCR beta CDR3 regions. PCR amplification bias was corrected by using a synthetic template baseline for primer optimization and computational correction. Per the source publication's procedure: Reads were annotated to V, D and J genes according to IMGT and were analyzed with immunoSEQ Analyzer, with only productive sequences retained. To calculate clonality, Shannon entropy was normalized by log2 of the number of productive unique sequences and then subtracted from one. For each patient and control, public and private clones were evaluated among the 100 most prevalent clones. Clones were defined as Susac-specific when absent from the healthy and MS cohorts, from roughly 1,000 published viral clones and from other ImmuneACCESS disease sequences. TCRdb passed the public sequencing reads through fastp at Q25 and MiXCR, retaining productive beta sequences. Every distinct CDR3 protein forms one entry, paired with its most common genes and DNA. The V and J calls and clone size come from TCRdb's table, not from the authors' own analysis. The sample contains 71,000 or so distinct CDR3 sequences, 90% to 95% of them found a single time. Approximately 0.15% of the sample is in the top ten clones.

Peripheral blood CD8+ and CD4+ T cells from healthy donors, Susac syndrome patients and multiple sclerosis patients were profiled by high-throughput TCR beta sequencing. The Susac syndrome patients fulfilled recently defined diagnostic criteria for definite or probable disease. Bulk CD8+ and CD4+ T cells were purified by magnetic negative isolation, whereas CD8+ TEMRA cells were enriched by FACS. Blood was collected in EDTA tubes and processed within 24 hours, with PBMCs isolated through density gradient centrifugation. PBMCs destined for TCR sequencing were cryopreserved in liquid nitrogen and later thawed in a 37 °C water bath. The sorted or isolated CD4+, CD8+ and CD8+ TEMRA cells reached a purity of at least 90%. The germline V gene supplies CDR1 SNHLY and CDR2 FYNNEI. Trimming takes 7 bases from V and 1 base from J, and the germline ends sit 8 bases apart. The CDR3 goes from the cysteine to the phenylalanine over 13 residues. The DNA shown is the 39-base CDR3, in frame from base 1.

The clonotype originates from a human donor with Susac syndrome. Material: CD4+ T cells from PBMCs. The V gene is TRBV2 and the J gene is TRBJ1-5, with the identity of the D gene unclear. The DNA sequence is as follows: TGTGCCAGCAAGGTGGGGAGCAATCAGCCCCAGCATTTT. Translated, this is CASKVGSNQPQHF. The full variable domain, completed from the reference TRBV2 and TRBJ1-5 proteins outside the CDR3, reads EPEVTQTPSHQVTQMGQEVILRCVPISNHLYFYWYRQILGQKVEFLVSFYNNEISEKSEIFDDQFSVERPDGSNFTLKIRSTKLEDSAMYFCASKVGSNQPQHFGDGTRLSIL.